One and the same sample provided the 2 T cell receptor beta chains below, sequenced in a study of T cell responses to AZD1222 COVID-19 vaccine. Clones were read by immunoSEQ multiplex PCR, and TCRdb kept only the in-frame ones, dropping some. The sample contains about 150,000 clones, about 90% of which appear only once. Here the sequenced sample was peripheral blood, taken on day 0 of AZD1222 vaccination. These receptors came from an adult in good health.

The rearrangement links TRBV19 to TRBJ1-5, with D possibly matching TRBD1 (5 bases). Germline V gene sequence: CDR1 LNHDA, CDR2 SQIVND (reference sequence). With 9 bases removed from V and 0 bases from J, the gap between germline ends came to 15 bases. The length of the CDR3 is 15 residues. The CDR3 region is CASDEQVYSNQPQHF. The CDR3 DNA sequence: TGTGCCAGCGACGAACAGGTTTATAGCAATCAGCCCCAGCATTTT.

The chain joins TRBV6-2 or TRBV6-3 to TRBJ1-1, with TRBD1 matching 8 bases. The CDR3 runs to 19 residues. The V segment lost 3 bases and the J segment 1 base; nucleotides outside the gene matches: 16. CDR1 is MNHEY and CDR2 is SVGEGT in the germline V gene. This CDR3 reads CASSYSIKLGGQENTEAFF. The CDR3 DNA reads TGTGCCAGCAGTTATAGTATTAAGTTGGGGGGACAGGAGAACACTGAAGCTTTCTTT.